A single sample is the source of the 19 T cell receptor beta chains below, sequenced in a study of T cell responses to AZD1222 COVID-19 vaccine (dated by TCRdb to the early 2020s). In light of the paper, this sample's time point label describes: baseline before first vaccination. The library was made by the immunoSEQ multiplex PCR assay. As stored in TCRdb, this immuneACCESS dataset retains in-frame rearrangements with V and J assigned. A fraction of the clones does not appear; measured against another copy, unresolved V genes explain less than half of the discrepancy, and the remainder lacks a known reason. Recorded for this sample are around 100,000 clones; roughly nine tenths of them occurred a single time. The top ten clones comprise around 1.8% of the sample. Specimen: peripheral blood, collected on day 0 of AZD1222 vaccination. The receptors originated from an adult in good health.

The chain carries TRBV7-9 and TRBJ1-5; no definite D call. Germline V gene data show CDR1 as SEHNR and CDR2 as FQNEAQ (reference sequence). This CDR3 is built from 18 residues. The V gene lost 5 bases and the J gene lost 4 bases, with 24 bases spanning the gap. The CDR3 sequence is CASSPETADFYRNQPQHF. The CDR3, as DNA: TGTGCCAGCAGCCCAGAAACAGCAGACTTTTATCGTAATCAGCCCCAGCATTTT.

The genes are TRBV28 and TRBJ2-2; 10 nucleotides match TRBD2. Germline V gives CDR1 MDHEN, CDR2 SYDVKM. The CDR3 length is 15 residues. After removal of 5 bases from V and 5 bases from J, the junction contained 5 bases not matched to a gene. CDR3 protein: CASSPSGRGTGELFF. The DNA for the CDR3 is TGTGCCAGCAGTCCTAGCGGGAGAGGAACCGGGGAGCTGTTTTTT.

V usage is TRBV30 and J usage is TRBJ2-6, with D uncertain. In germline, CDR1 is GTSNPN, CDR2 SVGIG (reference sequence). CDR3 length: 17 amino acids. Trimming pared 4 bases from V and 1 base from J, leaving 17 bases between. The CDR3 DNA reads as TGTGCCTGGAACCGGGTTGTCCTGGGTTCTGGGGCCAACGTCCTGACTTTC. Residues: CAWNRVVLGSGANVLTF.

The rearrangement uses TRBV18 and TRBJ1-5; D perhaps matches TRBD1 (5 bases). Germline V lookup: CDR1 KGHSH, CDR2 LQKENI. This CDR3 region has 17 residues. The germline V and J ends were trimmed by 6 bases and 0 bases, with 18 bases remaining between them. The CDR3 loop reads CASSKLRGDDSNQPQHF. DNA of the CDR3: TGTGCCAGCTCGAAACTCCGGGGGGACGATAGCAATCAGCCCCAGCATTTT.

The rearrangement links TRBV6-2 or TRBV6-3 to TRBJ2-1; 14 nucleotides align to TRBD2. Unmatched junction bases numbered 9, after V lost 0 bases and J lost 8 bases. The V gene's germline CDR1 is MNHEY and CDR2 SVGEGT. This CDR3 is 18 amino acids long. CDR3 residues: CASSYSTGTSGSIHEQFF. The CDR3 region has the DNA TGTGCCAGCAGTTACTCCACCGGGACTAGCGGGAGTATCCATGAGCAGTTCTTC.

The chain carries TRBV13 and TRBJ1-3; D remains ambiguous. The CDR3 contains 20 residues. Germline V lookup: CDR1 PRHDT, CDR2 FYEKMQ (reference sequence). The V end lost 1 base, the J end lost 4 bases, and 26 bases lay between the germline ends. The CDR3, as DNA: TGTGCCAGCAGCTTAGAGGGTGGGGAGGTCAAGGTACGTAACGGAAACACCATATATTTT. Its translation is CASSLEGGEVKVRNGNTIYF.

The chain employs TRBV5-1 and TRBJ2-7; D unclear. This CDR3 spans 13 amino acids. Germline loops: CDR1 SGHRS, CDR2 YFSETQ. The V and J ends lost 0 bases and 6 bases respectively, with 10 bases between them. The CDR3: CASSLGGGFEQYF. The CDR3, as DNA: TGCGCCAGCAGCTTGGGGGGTGGGTTCGAGCAGTACTTC.

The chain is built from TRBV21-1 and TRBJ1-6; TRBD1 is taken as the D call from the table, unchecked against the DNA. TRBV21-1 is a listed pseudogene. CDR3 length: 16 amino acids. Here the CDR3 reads CASIHPTGVSDSPLHF. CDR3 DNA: TGTGCCAGCATCCATCCGACAGGGGTTTCTGATTCACCCCTCCACTTT.

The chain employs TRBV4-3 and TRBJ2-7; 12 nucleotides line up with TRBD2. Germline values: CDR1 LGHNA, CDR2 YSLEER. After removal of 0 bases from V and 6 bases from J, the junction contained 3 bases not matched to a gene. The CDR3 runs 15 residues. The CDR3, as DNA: TGCGCCAGCAGCCAAGATAGGGGACTAGCGGGCGAGCAGTACTTC. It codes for CASSQDRGLAGEQYF.

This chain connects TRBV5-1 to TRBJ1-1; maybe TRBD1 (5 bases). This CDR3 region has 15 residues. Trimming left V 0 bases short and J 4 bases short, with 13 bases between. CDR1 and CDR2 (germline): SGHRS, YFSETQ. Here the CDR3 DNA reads TGCGCCAGCAGCTTGGGGGGCCAGGGAGGCACTGAAGCTTTCTTT. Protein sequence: CASSLGGQGGTEAFF. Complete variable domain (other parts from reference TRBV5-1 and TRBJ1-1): KAGVTQTPRYLIKTRGQQVTLSCSPISGHRSVSWYQQTPGQGLQFLFEYFSETQRNKGNFPGRFSGRQFSNSRSEMNVSTLELGDSALYLCASSLGGQGGTEAFFGQGTRLTVV.

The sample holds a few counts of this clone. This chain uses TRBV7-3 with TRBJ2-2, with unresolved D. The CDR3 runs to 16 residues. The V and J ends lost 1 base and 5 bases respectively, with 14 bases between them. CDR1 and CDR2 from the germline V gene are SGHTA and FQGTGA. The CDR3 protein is CASSLNPPRITGELFF. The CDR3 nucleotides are TGTGCCAGCAGCTTAAATCCTCCTAGAATAACCGGGGAGCTGTTTTTT. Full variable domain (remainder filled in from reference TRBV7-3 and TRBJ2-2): GAGVSQTPSNKVTEKGKYVELRCDPISGHTALYWYRQSLGQGPEFLIYFQGTGAADDSGLPNDRFFAVRPEGSVSTLKIQRTERGDSAVYLCASSLNPPRITGELFFGEGSRLTVL.

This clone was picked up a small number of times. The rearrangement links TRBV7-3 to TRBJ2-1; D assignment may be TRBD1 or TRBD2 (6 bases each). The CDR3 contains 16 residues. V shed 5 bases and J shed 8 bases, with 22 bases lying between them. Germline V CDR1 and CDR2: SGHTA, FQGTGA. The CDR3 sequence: CASSLGGTPRVDEQFF. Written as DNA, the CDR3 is TGTGCCAGCAGCCTAGGGGGGACCCCCAGAGTCGATGAGCAGTTCTTC.

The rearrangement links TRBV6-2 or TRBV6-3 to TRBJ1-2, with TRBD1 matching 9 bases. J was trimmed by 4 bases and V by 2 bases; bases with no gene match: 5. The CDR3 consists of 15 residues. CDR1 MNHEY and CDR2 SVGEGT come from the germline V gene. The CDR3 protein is CASSYGQGRSYGYTF. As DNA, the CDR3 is TGTGCCAGCAGTTACGGACAGGGGAGATCCTATGGCTACACCTTC.

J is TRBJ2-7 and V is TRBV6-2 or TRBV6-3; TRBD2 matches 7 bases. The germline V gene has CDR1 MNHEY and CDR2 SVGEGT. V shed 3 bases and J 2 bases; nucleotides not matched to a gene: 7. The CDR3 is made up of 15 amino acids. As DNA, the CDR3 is TGTGCCAGCAGTTATTGGGGCGGGAGAGCCTACGAGCAGTACTTC. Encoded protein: CASSYWGGRAYEQYF.

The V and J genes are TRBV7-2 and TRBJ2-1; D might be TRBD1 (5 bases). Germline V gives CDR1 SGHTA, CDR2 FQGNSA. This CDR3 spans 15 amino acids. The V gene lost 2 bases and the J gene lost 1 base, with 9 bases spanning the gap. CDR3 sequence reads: CASSLTGNSYNEQFF. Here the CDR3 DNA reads TGTGCCAGCAGCTTAACAGGAAATTCCTACAATGAGCAGTTCTTC.

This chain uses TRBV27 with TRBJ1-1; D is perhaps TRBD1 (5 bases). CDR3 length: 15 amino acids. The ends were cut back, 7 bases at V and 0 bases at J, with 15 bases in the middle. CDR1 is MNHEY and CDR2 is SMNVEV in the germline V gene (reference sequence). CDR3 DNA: TGTGCCAGCAAGGTGGTTGGGGACTTGAACACTGAAGCTTTCTTT. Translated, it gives CASKVVGDLNTEAFF.

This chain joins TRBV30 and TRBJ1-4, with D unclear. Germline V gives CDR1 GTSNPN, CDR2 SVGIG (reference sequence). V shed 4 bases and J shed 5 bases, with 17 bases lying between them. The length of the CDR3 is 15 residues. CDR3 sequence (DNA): TGTGCCTGGAACGCCGGCGGGAGCAGGAATGAAAAACTGTTTTTT. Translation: CAWNAGGSRNEKLFF.

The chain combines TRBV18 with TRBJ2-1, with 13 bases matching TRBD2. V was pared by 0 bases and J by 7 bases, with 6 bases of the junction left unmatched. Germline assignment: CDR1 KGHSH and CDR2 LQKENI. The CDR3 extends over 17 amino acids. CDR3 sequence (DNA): TGTGCCAGCTCACCACCCGGACTAGCGGGAGTAGTAAATGAGCAGTTCTTC. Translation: CASSPPGLAGVVNEQFF.

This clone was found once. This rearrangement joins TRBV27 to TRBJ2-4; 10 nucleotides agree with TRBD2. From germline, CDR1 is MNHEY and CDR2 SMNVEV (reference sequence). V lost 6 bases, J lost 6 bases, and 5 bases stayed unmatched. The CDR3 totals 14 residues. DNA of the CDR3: TGTGCCAGCAGCGGTGGACTAGCGGCAAACATTCAGTACTTC. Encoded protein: CASSGGLAANIQYF.